The 10 T cell receptor beta chains presented below share a single source sample, sequenced in a study of blood T cell repertoires in COVID-19. The table came from immunoSEQ multiplex PCR; TCRdb's copy has only in-frame clones and leaves some out. Among roughly 300,000 clones listed, around nine tenths were seen once. Sequencing was performed on peripheral blood. Source of these receptors: a woman aged 30 to 39 with COVID-19, enrolled during active disease.

V and J are TRBV19 and TRBJ1-1; 10 bases agree with TRBD1. The CDR3 is 13 amino acids. J lost 3 bases, V lost 6 bases, and 1 base had no gene match. Germline loops: CDR1 LNHDA, CDR2 SQIVND (reference sequence). DNA of the CDR3: TGTGCCAGTAGGGGGACAGGGGACACTGAAGCTTTCTTT. Amino acids: CASRGTGDTEAFF.

V gene TRBV7-9 combines with J gene TRBJ2-3, with TRBD1 identical over 12 bases. J lost 8 bases, V lost 6 bases, and 12 bases had no gene match. The germline V gene encodes CDR1 SEHNR and CDR2 FQNEAQ (reference sequence). This CDR3 spans 16 amino acids. The CDR3 loop is CASRSGTGGAGRTQYF. The CDR3 coding sequence is TGTGCCAGCAGGAGCGGGACAGGGGGCGCCGGGCGTACGCAGTATTTT.

The chain has TRBV7-8 and TRBJ2-7, with 7 bases identical to TRBD1. The germline V gene has CDR1 SGHVS and CDR2 FQNEAQ. CDR3 length: 15 residues. Trimming removed 5 bases from V and 7 bases from J; junction bases left unmatched: 14. CDR3 bases: TGTGCCAGCAGCCCAAGGAGGACAGGCATCTGGGAGCAGTACTTC. Translated, it gives CASSPRRTGIWEQYF. Drawing the rest from reference TRBV7-8 and TRBJ2-7, the complete variable domain is GAGVSQSPRYKVAKRGQDVALRCDPISGHVSLFWYQQALGQGPEFLTYFQNEAQLDKSGLPSDRFFAERPEGSVSTLKIQRTQQEDSAVYLCASSPRRTGIWEQYFGPGTRLTVT.

This rearrangement joins TRBV7-9 to TRBJ2-5; 9 nucleotides agree with TRBD2. Looked up from germline, CDR1 is SEHNR and CDR2 is FQNEAQ (reference sequence). The CDR3 covers 16 residues. Trimming at V came to 0 bases and at J to 0 bases, leaving 2 bases not matched to a gene. CDR3 nucleotide sequence: TGTGCCAGCAGCTTAGCGCCTAGCGGGAACCAAGAGACCCAGTACTTC. Translating it yields CASSLAPSGNQETQYF. Drawing the rest from reference TRBV7-9 and TRBJ2-5, the complete variable domain is DTGVSQNPRHKITKRGQNVTFRCDPISEHNRLYWYRQTLGQGPEFLTYFQNEAQLEKSRLLSDRFSAERPKGSFSTLEIQRTEQGDSAMYLCASSLAPSGNQETQYFGPGTRLLVL.

The J gene is TRBJ2-6, the V gene TRBV5-5; D gene unclear. Germline V gene sequence: CDR1 SGHKS, CDR2 YYEKEE (reference sequence). The germline V and J ends were trimmed by 6 bases and 0 bases, with 7 bases remaining between them. The CDR3 runs to 14 residues. DNA for the CDR3: TGTGCCAGCACAACCTACTCTGGGGCCAACGTCCTGACTTTC. Its translation: CASTTYSGANVLTF.

This chain uses TRBV5-5 with TRBJ2-6, with D possibly TRBD1 on 6 matching bases. Deletions cut 4 bases from V and 0 bases from J, with 11 bases between. The CDR3 has 16 residues. CDR1 SGHKS and CDR2 YYEKEE come from the germline V gene (reference sequence). The CDR3 DNA is TGTGCCAGCAGCCGGTCAGGGGCCTCTGGGGCCAACGTCCTGACTTTC. It is translated as CASSRSGASGANVLTF. Full variable domain (remainder filled in from reference TRBV5-5 and TRBJ2-6): DAGVTQSPTHLIKTRGQQVTLRCSPISGHKSVSWYQQVLGQGPQFIFQYYEKEERGRGNFPDRFSARQFPNYSSELNVNALLLGDSALYLCASSRSGASGANVLTFGAGSRLTVL.

The genes are TRBV7-9 and TRBJ2-5; no definite D call. Germline V gene lookup returns CDR1 SEHNR and CDR2 FQNEAQ (reference sequence). The CDR3 has 12 amino acids. V was trimmed by 2 bases and J by 5 bases, leaving 6 bases between them. The chain's CDR3 is CASSLLRETQYF. CDR3 coding DNA: TGTGCCAGCAGCTTACTCAGGGAGACCCAGTACTTC.

The J gene is TRBJ2-1, the V gene TRBV24-1, with D perhaps TRBD2 (6 bases). The V gene lost 5 bases and the J gene lost 12 bases, with 13 bases spanning the gap. This CDR3 is 12 amino acids long. CDR1 KGHDR and CDR2 SFDVKD come from the germline V gene. CDR3: CATSAGRLLQFF. Written as DNA, the CDR3 is TGTGCCACCAGTGCCGGGAGACTATTGCAGTTCTTC.

This clone was detected once. V usage is TRBV19 and J usage is TRBJ2-1, with a possible D match to TRBD2 (6 bases). Trimming removed 5 bases at V and 3 bases at J, with 14 bases between. This CDR3 region has 15 residues. The germline gives CDR1 LNHDA, CDR2 SQIVND (reference sequence). In DNA form, the CDR3 reads TGTGCCAGTAGTCCTTACGGAGGGATCTACAATGAGCAGTTCTTC. Protein sequence: CASSPYGGIYNEQFF.

The V and J genes are TRBV24-1 and TRBJ1-5, with 7 nucleotides matching TRBD1. Germline V gene sequence: CDR1 KGHDR, CDR2 SFDVKD. V gave up 2 bases and J gave up 3 bases; unmatched junction bases: 3. This CDR3 has 15 amino acids. The CDR3 DNA reads TGTGCCACCAGTGATTCGACAGGGCTCAATCAGCCCCAGCATTTT. Encoded protein: CATSDSTGLNQPQHF.